The next 3 T cell receptor beta chains were all read from a single sample in a study of blood T cell repertoires in COVID-19. Profiled with immunoSEQ multiplex PCR; TCRdb holds only in-frame clones, not every one. Of roughly 150,000 clones listed, approximately 82% were seen once; the top ten hold roughly a fifth. Sequencing used peripheral blood. The receptors originated from a woman aged 70-85 years who had recovered from COVID-19.

The rearrangement links TRBV2 to TRBJ2-5, with D tentatively TRBD1 (6 bases). The CDR3 has 16 residues. V was shortened by 5 bases and J by 1 base, with 17 bases between the two germline ends. Germline CDR1 reads SNHLY; CDR2 reads FYNNEI. The CDR3: CASSHAQGPLQETQYF. The CDR3 DNA reads as TGTGCCAGCAGTCACGCACAGGGACCACTCCAAGAGACCCAGTACTTC.

The genes are TRBV2 and TRBJ1-6; TRBD1 is a possible D gene (6 bases). Germline CDR1 is SNHLY and CDR2 is FYNNEI. The CDR3 consists of 15 residues. The V end was cut by 8 bases, the J end by 0 bases, with 11 bases between. CDR3 bases: TGTGCCAGCCAAGACAGGAGCTCCTATAATTCACCCCTCCACTTT. As protein: CASQDRSSYNSPLHF.

The chain recombines TRBV10-3 with TRBJ2-3; 7 bases are a match to TRBD2. The J segment lost 6 bases and the V segment lost 6 bases, leaving 3 bases of the junction unmatched. The germline gives CDR1 ENHRY, CDR2 SYGVKD. CDR3 length: 12 amino acids. Written as DNA, the CDR3 is TGTGCCATCAGCGGGCGGGGGGATACGCAGTATTTT. This sequence encodes CAISGRGDTQYF.